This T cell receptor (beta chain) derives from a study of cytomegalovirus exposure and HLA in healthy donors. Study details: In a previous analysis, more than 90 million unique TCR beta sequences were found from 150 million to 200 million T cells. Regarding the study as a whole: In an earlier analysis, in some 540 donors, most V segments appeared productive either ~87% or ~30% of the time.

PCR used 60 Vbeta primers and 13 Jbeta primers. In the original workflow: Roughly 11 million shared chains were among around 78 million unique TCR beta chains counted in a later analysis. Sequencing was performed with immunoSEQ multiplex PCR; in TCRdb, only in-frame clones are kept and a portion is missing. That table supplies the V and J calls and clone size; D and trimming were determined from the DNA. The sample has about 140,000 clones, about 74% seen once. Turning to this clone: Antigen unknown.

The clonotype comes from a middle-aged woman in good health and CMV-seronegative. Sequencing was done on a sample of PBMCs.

The CDR3 sequence is CSVFGETNEKLFF. CDR3 coding DNA: TGCAGCGTTTTCGGGGAAACTAATGAAAAACTGTTTTTT. The chain carries TRBV29-1 and TRBJ1-4; D ambiguous. V was trimmed by 5 bases and J by 1 base, leaving 8 bases between them. This CDR3 spans 13 amino acids. The germline gives CDR1 SQVTM, CDR2 ANQGSEA.